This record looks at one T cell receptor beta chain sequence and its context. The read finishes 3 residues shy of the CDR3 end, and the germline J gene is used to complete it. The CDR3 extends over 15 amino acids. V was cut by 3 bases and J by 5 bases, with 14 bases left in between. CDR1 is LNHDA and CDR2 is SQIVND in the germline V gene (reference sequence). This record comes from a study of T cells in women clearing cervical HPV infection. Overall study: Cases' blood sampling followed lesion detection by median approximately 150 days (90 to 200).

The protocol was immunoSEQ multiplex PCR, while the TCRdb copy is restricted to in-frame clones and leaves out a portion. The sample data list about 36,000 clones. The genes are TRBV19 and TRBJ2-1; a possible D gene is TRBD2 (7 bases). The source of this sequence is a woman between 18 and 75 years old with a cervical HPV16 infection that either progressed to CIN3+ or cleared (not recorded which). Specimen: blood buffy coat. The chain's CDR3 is CASSMRGGRNNEQFF. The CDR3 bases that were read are TGTGCCAGTAGTATGAGGGGGGGAAGGAACAATGAG.